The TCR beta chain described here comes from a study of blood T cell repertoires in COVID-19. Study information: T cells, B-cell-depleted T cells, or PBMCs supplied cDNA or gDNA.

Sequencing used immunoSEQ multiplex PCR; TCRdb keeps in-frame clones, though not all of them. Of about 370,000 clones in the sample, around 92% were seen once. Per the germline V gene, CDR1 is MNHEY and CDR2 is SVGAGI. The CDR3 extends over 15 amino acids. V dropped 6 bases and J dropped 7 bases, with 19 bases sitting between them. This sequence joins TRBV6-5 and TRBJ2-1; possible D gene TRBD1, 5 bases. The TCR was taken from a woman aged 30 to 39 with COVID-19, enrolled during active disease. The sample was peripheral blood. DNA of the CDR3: TGTGCCAGCAGGGGCTTTGGGTCAGGGCCAAATGAGCAGTTCTTC. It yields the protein CASRGFGSGPNEQFF.